This TCR beta chain was documented in a study of blood T cells in healthy people across ages. The sample holds a few counts of this clonotype. PCR was performed a second time for about 7 to 12 cycles using a sample-barcoded 5' primer and a J-beta primer mix. TCRdb reprocessed the 5' RACE reads via MiXCR and lists one record per CDR3 protein. The data show about 1.5 million distinct CDR3 sequences, with 35% to 45% seen just once and more than 4% held by the top ten. The CDR3 is 9 residues long. V was shortened by 10 bases and J by 13 bases, with 13 bases between the two germline ends. Germline V gene sequence: CDR1 SNHLY, CDR2 FYNNEI.

The chain employs TRBV2 and TRBJ2-5; D may be TRBD1 or TRBD2 (5 bases each). Specimen: blood. The receptor was isolated from a woman aged 18-30 years in good health. The CDR3 DNA follows: TGTGCCACCGGGACCCGATTGTACTTC. This gives the protein CATGTRLYF. Based on the CDR3 plus reference TRBV2 and TRBJ2-5, the full variable domain is EPEVTQTPSHQVTQMGQEVILRCVPISNHLYFYWYRQILGQKVEFLVSFYNNEISEKSEIFDDQFSVERPDGSNFTLKIRSTKLEDSAMYFCATGTRLYFGPGTRLLVL.